A selection of T cell receptor beta chains follows, all from one sample in a study of T cell responses to AZD1222 COVID-19 vaccine. This table comes from immunoSEQ multiplex PCR, and its TCRdb copy is limited to in-frame clones, with some not included. The sample has more than 75,000 clones, about nine tenths seen once; the top ten hold about 7.5%. The sample was peripheral blood, taken on day 0 of AZD1222 vaccination. All receptors come from an adult in good health. Both conserved end residues are part of each CDR3. The D gene is left open where the match is weak. Size tells how often a clone was seen (once, few, many) or the class of an expanded clone, and some rows leave it out.

D gene	J gene	V gene	clone size	CDR3 DNA	CDR3 protein
TRBD1	TRBJ1-2	TRBV27	NA	TGTGCCAGCAGTTTCGAGGGGGCCACGGGCTACACCTTC	CASSFEGATGYTF
NA	TRBJ2-2	TRBV5-6	NA	TGTGCCAGCAGCTTGGTGGACACCGGGGAGCTGTTTTTT	CASSLVDTGELFF
NA	TRBJ1-6	TRBV5-1	NA	TGCGCCAGCAGCTTGGTGGAGGGTGGCTCACCCCTCCACTTT	CASSLVEGGSPLHF
NA	TRBJ1-2	TRBV5-1	NA	TGCGCCAGCAGCTTGGACATTCCCGGGAACTATGGCTACACCTTC	CASSLDIPGNYGYTF
TRBD2	TRBJ2-2	TRBV9	NA	TGTGCCAGCAGCGAGGGACTAGAGGGGGTAATCGGGGAGCTGTTTTTT	CASSEGLEGVIGELFF
NA	TRBJ1-2	TRBV12-3/TRBV12-4	NA	TGTGCCAGCAGTTTAGTCCCGGAGTATGGCTACACCTTC	CASSLVPEYGYTF
NA	TRBJ2-3	TRBV5-1	NA	TGCGCCAGCAGCTGGCTAGCGAACACAGATACGCAGTATTTT	CASSWLANTDTQYF
NA	TRBJ1-3	TRBV10-3	once	TGTGCCGGGGGAAATGGAAACACCATATATTTT	CAGGNGNTIYF
NA	TRBJ1-2	TRBV29-1	few	TGCAGCGTTGGGGGAGCCCTCTATGGCTACACCTTC	CSVGGALYGYTF
NA	TRBJ2-3	TRBV6-1	NA	TGTGCCAGCAGTGCCCGACCCCCTAGCGTAGGGACCACAGATACGCAGTATTTT	CASSARPPSVGTTDTQYF
TRBD2	TRBJ2-7	TRBV19	NA	TGTGCCAGTAGTATGGGACTAGCGGGAGATCACGAGCAGTACTTC	CASSMGLAGDHEQYF
NA	TRBJ1-5	TRBV7-2	NA	TGTGCCAGCAGCTTAGTCGGCGGGGCACAAAATAGCAATCAGCCCCAGCATTTT	CASSLVGGAQNSNQPQHF
NA	TRBJ1-6	TRBV28	NA	TGTGCCAGCAGTACCCAACGGGTCACCCTCCACTTT	CASSTQRVTLHF
NA	TRBJ1-4	TRBV9	NA	TGTGCCAGCAGCGTAGCCCCAACTAAATCTAATGAAAAACTGTTTTTT	CASSVAPTKSNEKLFF
NA	TRBJ1-2	TRBV12-5	once	TGTGCTAGTGGGGGTCCGGCAAGCGGCTACACCTTC	CASGGPASGYTF
NA	TRBJ2-5	TRBV4-3	once	TGCGCCAGCAGCCAAGTAGGGGAAAGGGGAGAGACCCAGTACTTC	CASSQVGERGETQYF
NA	TRBJ1-1	TRBV18	once	TGTGCCAGCTCACCGACAACGGGGGACACTGAAGCTTTCTTT	CASSPTTGDTEAFF
TRBD2	TRBJ2-5	TRBV5-6	NA	TGTGCCAGCAGGCTGGGGAGGGGCGAATTGATAAAGACCCAGTACTTC	CASRLGRGELIKTQYF
TRBD1	TRBJ1-1	TRBV4-3	NA	TGCGCCAGCAGCCAAGATCGAGGGGGCGTTATGAACACTGAAGCTTTCTTT	CASSQDRGGVMNTEAFF
TRBD1	TRBJ2-7	TRBV6-6	NA	TGTGCCAGCACCCCGGGACAGGGGGCCTACGAGCAGTACTTC	CASTPGQGAYEQYF
NA	TRBJ1-5	TRBV5-1	NA	TGCGCCAGCAGCTTGGCCGTGGGTAGGGATCAGCCCCAGCATTTT	CASSLAVGRDQPQHF
TRBD1	TRBJ2-7	TRBV7-2	NA	TGTGCCAGCAGCTTACAGGGGGCCAGCTCCTACGAGCAGTACTTC	CASSLQGASSYEQYF
TRBD1	TRBJ1-4	TRBV23-1	once	TGCGCCAGCAGTCCTGGGACAGGGAGAAATGAAAAACTGTTTTTT	CASSPGTGRNEKLFF
TRBD1	TRBJ1-2	TRBV9	few	TGTGCCAGCAGCCCCCGACCCGACAGGGCCTATGGCTACACCTTC	CASSPRPDRAYGYTF
NA	TRBJ1-3	TRBV5-1	NA	TGCGCCAGCAGCTTACAGAACTCTGGAAACACCATATATTTT	CASSLQNSGNTIYF
TRBD2	TRBJ2-3	TRBV7-2	once	TGTGCCAGCAGCTCCCGTCCCCAAGCGGGGTTCGGGACAGATACGCAGTATTTT	CASSSRPQAGFGTDTQYF
TRBD1	TRBJ1-5	TRBV7-8	NA	TGTGCCAGCAGCTTAGAGGGACAGAGCAATCAGCCCCAGCATTTT	CASSLEGQSNQPQHF
TRBD1	TRBJ1-3	TRBV7-3	NA	TGTGCCAGCAGCCCACGACAGGGTCTCTGCCACTCTGGAAACACCATATATTTT	CASSPRQGLCHSGNTIYF
TRBD2	TRBJ2-7	TRBV27	NA	TGTGCCAGCAGTTCCTTACTAGCGGGAGCCTACGAGCAGTACTTC	CASSSLLAGAYEQYF
TRBD2	TRBJ2-1	TRBV4-2	NA	TGTGCCAGCAGCCGACCCGAAACTAGCGGGAGGGCCAATGAGCAGTTCTTC	CASSRPETSGRANEQFF
NA	TRBJ2-3	TRBV5-1	NA	TGCGCCAGCAGCGCGAGCATTGGCGGGGGCCGCACAGATACGCAGTATTTT	CASSASIGGGRTDTQYF
NA	TRBJ1-2	TRBV11-2	NA	TGTGCCGTCGGGAACTATGGCTACACCTTC	CAVGNYGYTF
NA	TRBJ2-3	TRBV4-1	NA	TGCGCCAGCAGCCAAGGGTGGGCAGGCCGCACAGATACGCAGTATTTT	CASSQGWAGRTDTQYF
NA	TRBJ1-4	TRBV25-1	NA	TGTGCCAGCAGTGGCGGGGCTCACCAGGGACTGTTTTTT	CASSGGAHQGLFF
TRBD1	TRBJ2-1	TRBV29-1	NA	TGCAGCGTTGAACCTACAGGGGGGAACTCCTACAATGAGCAGTTCTTC	CSVEPTGGNSYNEQFF
NA	TRBJ1-3	TRBV6-4	NA	TGTGCCAGCAGTGCTGACAGAGCCTCTGGAAACACCATATATTTT	CASSADRASGNTIYF